The clone carrying this T cell receptor (beta chain) showed up many times. These data belong to a study of response to subunit inactivated influenza vaccine. MiXCR, applied by TCRdb to the RT-PCR reads, yields one record per CDR3 protein. In the table there are around 790,000 distinct CDR3 sequences, 20% to 25% of which are singletons. Sequencing was performed on PBMCs from blood, taken roughly 5 days after vaccination. The receptor was isolated from a man aged 50 to 60 who received an inactivated influenza vaccine.

The CDR3: CSATDRGGYTGELFF. The CDR3, as DNA: TGCAGTGCCACGGACAGGGGGGGCTACACCGGGGAGCTGTTTTTT. The V gene is TRBV20-1, the J gene TRBJ2-2; the match to TRBD1 covers 10 bases. This CDR3 has 15 amino acids. Germline CDR1 reads DFQATT; CDR2 reads SNEGSKA (reference sequence). The trim removed 6 bases at V and 3 bases at J, leaving 7 bases unmatched.